The present T cell receptor beta chain was sequenced within a study of CD8 T cells in Susac syndrome. Reverse transcription used about 0.45 to 1 ug RNA and random hexamers. Using its own MiXCR run on the immunoSEQ multiplex PCR reads, TCRdb lists one record per CDR3 protein. The top ten clones hold more than 0.08% of a sample with roughly 170,000 distinct CDR3 sequences, about 94% of them seen once. The V gene's germline CDR1 is SGHTA and CDR2 FQGNSA. The CDR3 spans 15 residues. With 5 bases removed from V and 3 bases from J, the gap between germline ends came to 14 bases. The clonotype comes from a human donor with multiple sclerosis. Sequencing used CD4+ T cells from PBMCs. The V call is TRBV7-2, the J call TRBJ2-1; D unresolved. The CDR3 nucleotides read TGTGCCAGCAGCCCGCCGGGTACCCGCTACAATGAGCAGTTCTTC. Its translation: CASSPPGTRYNEQFF.